In this sample, the clone carrying this TCR beta chain turned up a few times. Its specificity is not known. Germline V gives CDR1 SGHVS, CDR2 FNYEAQ. The V gene end was trimmed by 1 base and the J gene end by 4 bases; junction bases not matched to a gene: 2. CDR3 length: 15 amino acids. This sample was taken from a study of early T cells in non-severe SARS-CoV-2 infection. On the study more broadly: Alpha and beta chains were unpaired, from unsorted whole-blood bulk RNA. Study conclusions and caveats: Using VDJdb, the matching emphasized anti-spike CD8 responses while missing private and CD4 specificities.

Attachment of unique molecular identifiers to individual cDNA molecules was performed. TCRdb processed the 5' RACE reads anew with MiXCR; each CDR3 protein has one entry. The table lists some 67,000 distinct CDR3 sequences, about 13% of them singletons. The receptor's source is an adult who was a healthcare worker with PCR-confirmed SARS-CoV-2 infection or an uninfected control (not recorded which). Sample: whole blood. The genes are TRBV7-6 and TRBJ1-4, with 8 bases lining up with TRBD1. CDR3 nucleotides: TGTGCCAGCAGCTTAGGACAGGGGAGTAATGAAAAACTGTTTTTT. This gives the protein CASSLGQGSNEKLFF. The entire variable domain, with the rest obtained from reference TRBV7-6 and TRBJ1-4, is as follows: GAGVSQSPRYKVTKRGQDVALRCDPISGHVSLYWYRQALGQGPEFLTYFNYEAQQDKSGLPNDRFSAERPEGSISTLTIQRTEQRDSAMYRCASSLGQGSNEKLFFGSGTQLSVL.